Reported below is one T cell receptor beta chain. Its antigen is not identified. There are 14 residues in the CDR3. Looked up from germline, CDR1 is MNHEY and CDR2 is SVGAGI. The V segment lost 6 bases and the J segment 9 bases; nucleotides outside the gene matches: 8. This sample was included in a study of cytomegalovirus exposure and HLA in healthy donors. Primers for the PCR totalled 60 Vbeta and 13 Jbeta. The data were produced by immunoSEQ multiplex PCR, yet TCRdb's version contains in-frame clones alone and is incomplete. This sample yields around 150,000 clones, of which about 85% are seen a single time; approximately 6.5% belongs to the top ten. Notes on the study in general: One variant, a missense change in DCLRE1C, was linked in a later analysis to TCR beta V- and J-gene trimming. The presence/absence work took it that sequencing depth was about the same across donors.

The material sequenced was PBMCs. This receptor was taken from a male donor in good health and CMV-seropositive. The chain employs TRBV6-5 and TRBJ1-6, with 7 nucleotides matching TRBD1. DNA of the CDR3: TGTGCCAGCAGATCCGACAGGGAGCGTTCACCCCTCCACTTT. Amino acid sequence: CASRSDRERSPLHF.